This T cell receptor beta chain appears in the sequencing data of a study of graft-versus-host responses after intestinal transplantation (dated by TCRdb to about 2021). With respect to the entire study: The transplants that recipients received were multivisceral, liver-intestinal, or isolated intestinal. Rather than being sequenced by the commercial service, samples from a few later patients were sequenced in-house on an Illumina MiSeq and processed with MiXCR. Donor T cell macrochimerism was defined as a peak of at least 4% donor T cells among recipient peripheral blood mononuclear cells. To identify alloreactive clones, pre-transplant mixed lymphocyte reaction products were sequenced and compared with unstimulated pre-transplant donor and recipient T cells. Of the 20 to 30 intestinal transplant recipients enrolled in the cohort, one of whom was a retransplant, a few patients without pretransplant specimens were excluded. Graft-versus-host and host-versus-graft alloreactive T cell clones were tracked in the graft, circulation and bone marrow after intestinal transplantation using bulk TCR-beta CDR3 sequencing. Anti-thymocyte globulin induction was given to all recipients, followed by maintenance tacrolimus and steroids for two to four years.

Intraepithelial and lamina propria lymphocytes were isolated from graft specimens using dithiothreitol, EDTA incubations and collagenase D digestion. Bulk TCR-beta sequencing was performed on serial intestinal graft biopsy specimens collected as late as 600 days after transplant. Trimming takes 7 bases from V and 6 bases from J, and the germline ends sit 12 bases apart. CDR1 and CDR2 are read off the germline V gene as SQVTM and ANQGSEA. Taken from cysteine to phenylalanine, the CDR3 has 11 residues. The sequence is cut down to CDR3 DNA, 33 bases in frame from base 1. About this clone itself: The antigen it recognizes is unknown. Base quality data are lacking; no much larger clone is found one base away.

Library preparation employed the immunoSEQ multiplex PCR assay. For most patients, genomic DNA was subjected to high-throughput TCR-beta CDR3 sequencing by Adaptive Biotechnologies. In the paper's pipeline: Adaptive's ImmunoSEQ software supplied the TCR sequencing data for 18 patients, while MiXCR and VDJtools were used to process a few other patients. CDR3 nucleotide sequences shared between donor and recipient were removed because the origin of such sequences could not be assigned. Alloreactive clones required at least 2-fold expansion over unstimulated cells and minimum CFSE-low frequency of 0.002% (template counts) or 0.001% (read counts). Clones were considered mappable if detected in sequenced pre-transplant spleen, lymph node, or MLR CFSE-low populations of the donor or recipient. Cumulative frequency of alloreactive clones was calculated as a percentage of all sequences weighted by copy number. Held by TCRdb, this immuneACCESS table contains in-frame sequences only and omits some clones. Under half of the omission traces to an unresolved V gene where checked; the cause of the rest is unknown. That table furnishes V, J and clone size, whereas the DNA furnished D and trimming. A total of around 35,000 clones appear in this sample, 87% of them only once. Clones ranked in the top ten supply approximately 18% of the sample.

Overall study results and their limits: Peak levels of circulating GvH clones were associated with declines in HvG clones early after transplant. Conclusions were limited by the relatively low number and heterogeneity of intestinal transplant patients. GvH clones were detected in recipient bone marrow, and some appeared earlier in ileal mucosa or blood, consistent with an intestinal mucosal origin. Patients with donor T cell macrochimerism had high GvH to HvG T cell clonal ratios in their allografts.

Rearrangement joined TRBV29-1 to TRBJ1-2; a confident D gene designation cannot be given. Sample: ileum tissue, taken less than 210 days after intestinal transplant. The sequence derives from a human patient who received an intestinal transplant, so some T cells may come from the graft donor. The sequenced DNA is TGCAGCGGTGTGAGGTACAATGGCTACACCTTC. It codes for CSGVRYNGYTF. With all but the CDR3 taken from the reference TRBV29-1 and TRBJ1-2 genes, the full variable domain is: SAVISQKPSRDICQRGTSLTIQCQVDSQVTMMFWYRQQPGQSLTLIATANQGSEATYESGFVIDKFPISRPNLTFSTLTVSNMSPEDSSIYLCSGVRYNGYTFGSGTRLTVV.